There are many counts of the clone carrying this TCR beta chain. Its specificity is not known. This CDR3 has 12 amino acids. The germline V gene has CDR1 SQVTM and CDR2 ANQGSEA. V gave up 5 bases and J gave up 4 bases, with 11 bases separating them. These data come from a study of response to subunit inactivated influenza vaccine. Study-level findings and limits: Seasonal influenza vaccination, on each occasion, was suggested by the authors to recruit few new T cells.

TCRdb reprocessed the RT-PCR reads with MiXCR, giving one entry per CDR3 protein. This sample carries some 500,000 distinct CDR3 sequences, 10% to 15% of them seen once, and the ten largest clones take about an eighth. The TCR comes from a man in his fifties or sixties who received an inactivated influenza vaccine. The J gene is TRBJ1-2, the V gene TRBV29-1; a possible D gene is TRBD1 (5 bases). Sequencing used PBMCs from blood, obtained more than 35 days after vaccination. CDR3 region: CSVRQSSYGYTF. In nucleotides, the CDR3 is TGCAGCGTTAGACAGAGTTCCTATGGCTACACCTTC.